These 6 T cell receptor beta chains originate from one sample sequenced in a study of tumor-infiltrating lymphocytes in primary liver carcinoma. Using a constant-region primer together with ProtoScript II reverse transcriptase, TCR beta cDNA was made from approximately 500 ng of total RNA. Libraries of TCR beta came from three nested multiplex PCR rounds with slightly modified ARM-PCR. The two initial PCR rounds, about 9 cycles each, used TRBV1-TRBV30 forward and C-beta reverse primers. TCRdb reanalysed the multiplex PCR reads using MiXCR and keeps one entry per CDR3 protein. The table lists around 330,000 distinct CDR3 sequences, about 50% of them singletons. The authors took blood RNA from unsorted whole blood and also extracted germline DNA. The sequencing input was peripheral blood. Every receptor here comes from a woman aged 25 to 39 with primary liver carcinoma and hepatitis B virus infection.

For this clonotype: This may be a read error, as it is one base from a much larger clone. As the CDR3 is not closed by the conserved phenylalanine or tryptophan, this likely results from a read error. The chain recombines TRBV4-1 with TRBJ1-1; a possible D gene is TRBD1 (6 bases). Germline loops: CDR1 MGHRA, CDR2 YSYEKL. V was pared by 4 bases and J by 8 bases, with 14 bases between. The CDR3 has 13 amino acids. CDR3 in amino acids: CASSPPGTREAFY. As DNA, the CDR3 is TGCGCCAGCAGCCCCCCCGGGACAAGGGAAGCTTTCTAT.

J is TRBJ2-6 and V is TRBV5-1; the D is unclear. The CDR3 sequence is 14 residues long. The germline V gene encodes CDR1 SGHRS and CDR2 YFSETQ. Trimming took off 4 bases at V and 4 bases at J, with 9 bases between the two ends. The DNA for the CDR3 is TGCGCCAGCAGCCCATTGCTGGGGGCCAACGTCCTGACTTTC. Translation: CASSPLLGANVLTF.

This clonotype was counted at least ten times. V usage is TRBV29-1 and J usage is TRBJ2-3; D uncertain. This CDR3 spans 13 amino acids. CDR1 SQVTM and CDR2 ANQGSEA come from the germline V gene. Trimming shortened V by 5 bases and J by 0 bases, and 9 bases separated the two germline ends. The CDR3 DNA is TGCAGCGTTTTTATACAAAGCACAGATACGCAGTATTTT. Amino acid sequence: CSVFIQSTDTQYF.

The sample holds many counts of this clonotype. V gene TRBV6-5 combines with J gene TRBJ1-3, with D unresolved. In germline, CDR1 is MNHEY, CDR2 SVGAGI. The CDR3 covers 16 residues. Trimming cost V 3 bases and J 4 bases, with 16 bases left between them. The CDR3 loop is CASSYEGWSSGNTIYF. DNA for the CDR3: TGTGCCAGCAGTTATGAGGGTTGGTCGTCAGGAAACACCATATATTTT.

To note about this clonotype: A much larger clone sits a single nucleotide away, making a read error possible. CDR3 loop: CASSRDGTQETQYF. CDR3 nucleotide sequence: TGTGCCAGCAGCCGGGACGGAACCCAAGAGACCCAGTACTTC. The chain carries TRBV11-2 and TRBJ2-5; D is possibly TRBD1 or TRBD2 (5 bases each). Per germline, CDR1 SGHAT and CDR2 FQNNGV. The CDR3 loop spans 14 amino acids. The V end lost 5 bases, the J end lost 1 base, and 11 bases lay between the germline ends.

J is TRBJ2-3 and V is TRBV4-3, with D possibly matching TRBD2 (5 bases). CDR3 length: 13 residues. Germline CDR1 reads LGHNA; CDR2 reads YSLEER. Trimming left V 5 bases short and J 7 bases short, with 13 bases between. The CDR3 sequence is CASSNTRPYTQYF. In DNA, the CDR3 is TGCGCCAGCAGCAATACTAGACCATATACGCAGTATTTT.